One sample yielded the 30 T cell receptor beta chains listed below, sequenced in a study of T cell responses to AZD1222 COVID-19 vaccine. Clones were sequenced by immunoSEQ multiplex PCR, and TCRdb holds only the in-frame ones, with some missing. The sample yields 130,000 or so clones, more than 70% seen once. Here the sequenced sample was peripheral blood, taken on day 0 of AZD1222 vaccination. These receptors were taken from an adult in good health.

This clone has just one count. The rearrangement uses TRBV29-1 and TRBJ2-5; perhaps TRBD1 as D (5 bases). CDR3 length equals 14 residues. CDR1 SQVTM and CDR2 ANQGSEA come from the germline V gene. V gave up 1 base and J gave up 1 base, with 10 bases separating them. CDR3 bases: TGCAGCGTTGAAGGGGGCTGGGCCCAAGAGACCCAGTACTTC. It encodes CSVEGGWAQETQYF.

The chain couples TRBV5-1 to TRBJ2-7; perhaps TRBD1 as D (7 bases). V was pared by 4 bases and J by 2 bases, with 16 bases between. This CDR3 spans 15 amino acids. Germline V CDR1 and CDR2: SGHRS, YFSETQ. Here the CDR3 reads CASSVTGTPAYEQYF. Here the CDR3 DNA reads TGCGCCAGCAGCGTGACAGGGACTCCCGCCTACGAGCAGTACTTC.

This rearrangement joins TRBV19 to TRBJ1-5, with D unresolved. Germline CDR1 is LNHDA and CDR2 is SQIVND (reference sequence). This CDR3 is 12 amino acids long. V was trimmed by 3 bases and J by 6 bases, leaving 6 bases between them. CDR3: CASSMRFQPQHF. The CDR3 DNA reads as TGTGCCAGTAGTATGCGGTTTCAGCCCCAGCATTTT.

This chain connects TRBV6-5 to TRBJ1-1; D might be TRBD1 (6 bases). Germline CDR1 reads MNHEY; CDR2 reads SVGAGI. The CDR3 has 14 amino acids. Trimming left V 2 bases short and J 5 bases short, with 12 bases between. CDR3 amino acids: CASSYEAGETEAFF. The CDR3 DNA follows: TGTGCCAGCAGTTACGAAGCAGGGGAGACTGAAGCTTTCTTT.

The genes are TRBV19 and TRBJ1-2; D gene unclear. The CDR3 totals 17 residues. The ends were cut back, 8 bases at V and 0 bases at J, with 22 bases in the middle. Germline V lookup: CDR1 LNHDA, CDR2 SQIVND (reference sequence). The CDR3 sequence is CASFSSRVGNSNYGYTF. DNA for the CDR3: TGTGCCAGTTTCTCATCAAGGGTCGGCAATTCTAACTATGGCTACACCTTC.

The chain combines TRBV19 with TRBJ1-2; no clear D. CDR3 size: 14 residues. Trimming removed 3 bases at V and 4 bases at J, with 12 bases between. Germline V lookup: CDR1 LNHDA, CDR2 SQIVND (reference sequence). CDR3 nucleotides: TGTGCCAGTAGTATCCAACCGCCCCTCTATGGCTACACCTTC. Amino acid sequence: CASSIQPPLYGYTF. The complete variable domain, with remaining parts taken from reference TRBV19 and TRBJ1-2, reads DGGITQSPKYLFRKEGQNVTLSCEQNLNHDAMYWYRQDPGQGLRLIYYSQIVNDFQKGDIAEGYSVSREKKESFPLTVTSAQKNPTAFYLCASSIQPPLYGYTFGSGTRLTVV.

This chain joins TRBV28 and TRBJ1-4, with 7 bases identical to TRBD1. The trim removed 7 bases at V and 7 bases at J, leaving 9 bases unmatched. The CDR3 is 14 amino acids. Germline V gene sequence: CDR1 MDHEN, CDR2 SYDVKM. CDR3 bases: TGTGCCAGCAACACAGGGGTCTCCGCTGAAAAACTGTTTTTT. It codes for CASNTGVSAEKLFF.

V and J are TRBV11-2 and TRBJ2-7, with D perhaps assigned TRBD1 or TRBD2 (6 bases each). This CDR3 region has 16 residues. Germline lookup yields CDR1 SGHAT and CDR2 FQNNGV. V gave up 0 bases and J gave up 12 bases, with 24 bases separating them. Written as DNA, the CDR3 is TGTGCCAGCAGCTTAGAAGCGGCGGGACAAAAGGTTGGAGGGTACTTC. This sequence encodes CASSLEAAGQKVGGYF.

The rearrangement joins TRBV20-1 to TRBJ2-5; D is unresolved. The CDR3 is 12 residues long. V dropped 3 bases and J dropped 4 bases, with 9 bases sitting between them. CDR1 is DFQATT and CDR2 is SNEGSKA in the germline V gene (reference sequence). In DNA, the CDR3 is TGCAGTGCTAGTTTACAAGGAGAGACCCAGTACTTC. Translated, it gives CSASLQGETQYF.

The chain has TRBV5-4 and TRBJ2-2; 10 bases align to TRBD2. Germline V gene lookup returns CDR1 SGHNT and CDR2 YYREEE (reference sequence). V lost 0 bases, J lost 6 bases, and 2 bases stayed unmatched. CDR3 size: 15 residues. The DNA for the CDR3 is TGTGCCAGCAGCTTGGTGCTAGCGGGAGCCGGGGAGCTGTTTTTT. It specifies CASSLVLAGAGELFF.

CDR3 sequence: CAISAPGPISEQYF. CDR3 bases: TGTGCCATCAGTGCCCCCGGGCCTATATCCGAGCAGTACTTC. The chain uses TRBV10-3 and TRBJ2-7; D unresolved. CDR3 size: 14 residues. The V end was cut by 4 bases, the J end by 6 bases, with 16 bases between. Germline V lookup: CDR1 ENHRY, CDR2 SYGVKD.

The CDR3: CASSLTASSYNEQFF. The CDR3 nucleotides read TGTGCCAGCAGCTTGACAGCTAGCTCCTACAATGAGCAGTTCTTC. This chain joins TRBV13 and TRBJ2-1, with D perhaps matching TRBD1 (5 bases). The CDR3 consists of 15 residues. V was shortened by 3 bases and J by 0 bases, with 9 bases between the two germline ends. Germline-derived CDR1 and CDR2 are PRHDT and FYEKMQ (reference sequence).

The chain recombines TRBV3-1 (or the pseudogene TRBV3-2) with TRBJ2-5; tentatively, D is TRBD2 (6 bases). CDR1 is LGHDT, CDR2 YNNKEL, per germline (reference sequence). V shed 0 bases and J shed 1 base, with 15 bases lying between them. The CDR3 has 17 amino acids. The CDR3 nucleotides read TGTGCCAGCAGCCAAGATTGGAGGGAAGACGGCCAAGAGACCCAGTACTTC. Encoded protein: CASSQDWREDGQETQYF.

This clone appeared a few times. CDR3 nucleotide sequence: TGTGCCAGTAGCGTCGGCCCAACTAATGAAAAACTGTTTTTT. It is translated as CASSVGPTNEKLFF. The rearrangement links TRBV19 to TRBJ1-4; D unclear. V was pared by 6 bases and J by 0 bases, with 8 bases between. The CDR3 totals 14 residues. The germline CDR1 and CDR2 sequences are LNHDA and SQIVND (reference sequence).

The chain couples TRBV7-8 to TRBJ1-5; D is possibly TRBD1 (6 bases). There are 17 residues in the CDR3. CDR1 is SGHVS, CDR2 FQNEAQ, per germline. V shed 5 bases and J shed 0 bases, with 17 bases lying between them. CDR3 sequence reads: CASSPQTGHNSNQPQHF. The CDR3 DNA is TGTGCCAGCAGCCCACAAACGGGACATAATAGCAATCAGCCCCAGCATTTT.

V is TRBV29-1 and J is TRBJ1-2; D unresolved. Germline assignment: CDR1 SQVTM and CDR2 ANQGSEA. The V and J ends lost 4 bases and 0 bases respectively, with 9 bases between them. The CDR3 has 13 amino acids. The CDR3 region is CSVVESTNYGYTF. CDR3 in DNA: TGCAGCGTTGTTGAGAGTACTAACTATGGCTACACCTTC. The entire variable domain, with the rest obtained from reference TRBV29-1 and TRBJ1-2, is as follows: SAVISQKPSRDICQRGTSLTIQCQVDSQVTMMFWYRQQPGQSLTLIATANQGSEATYESGFVIDKFPISRPNLTFSTLTVSNMSPEDSSIYLCSVVESTNYGYTFGSGTRLTVV.

J is TRBJ1-2 and V is TRBV7-9; 7 bases are a match to TRBD1. The CDR3 consists of 13 residues. Germline V gives CDR1 SEHNR, CDR2 FQNEAQ (reference sequence). Trimming took 3 bases from V and 6 from J; bases not matched to a gene: 4. The CDR3 DNA sequence: TGTGCCAGCAGCTTGACAGGGTTGGATGGCTACACCTTC. The encoded protein is CASSLTGLDGYTF.

This clone was seen just once. The gene calls are TRBV5-1 and TRBJ2-5, with a possible D match to TRBD2 (6 bases). This CDR3 is 15 amino acids long. Trimming left V 1 base short and J 5 bases short, with 15 bases between. Germline V gene lookup returns CDR1 SGHRS and CDR2 YFSETQ. CDR3 in amino acids: CASSLRRGSRETQYF. CDR3 in DNA: TGCGCCAGCAGCTTGCGCCGGGGGAGTCGGGAGACCCAGTACTTC.

The chain links TRBV12-3 or TRBV12-4 to TRBJ1-5; the match to TRBD1 covers 8 bases. After removal of 5 bases from V and 7 bases from J, the junction contained 4 bases not matched to a gene. The CDR3 totals 13 residues. In DNA form, the CDR3 reads TGTGCCAGCAGTAGACACAGGGGGCAGCCCCAGCATTTT. This encodes CASSRHRGQPQHF.

The chain employs TRBV28 and TRBJ1-4; 7 bases fit TRBD1. In germline, CDR1 is MDHEN, CDR2 SYDVKM. Trimming cost V 6 bases and J 7 bases; bases outside gene matches: 2. There are 12 residues in the CDR3. The CDR3 DNA sequence: TGTGCCAGCAGGCCAGGGGGTGAAAAACTGTTTTTT. This gives the protein CASRPGGEKLFF.

The CDR3 DNA is TGTGCCAGCAGCATCGAATTTCTCTACGAGCAGTACTTC. The encoded protein is CASSIEFLYEQYF. The J gene is TRBJ2-7, the V gene TRBV7-9, with D hard to call. V shed 5 bases and J shed 3 bases, with 11 bases lying between them. The CDR3 is 13 residues long. Germline V lookup: CDR1 SEHNR, CDR2 FQNEAQ (reference sequence). Filled out from reference TRBV7-9 and TRBJ2-7, the complete variable domain reads DTGVSQNPRHKITKRGQNVTFRCDPISEHNRLYWYRQTLGQGPEFLTYFQNEAQLEKSRLLSDRFSAERPKGSFSTLEIQRTEQGDSAMYLCASSIEFLYEQYFGPGTRLTVT.

The chain has TRBV28 and TRBJ1-2, with TRBD1 matching over 9 bases. Per germline, CDR1 MDHEN and CDR2 SYDVKM. With 5 bases clipped from V and 4 bases from J, the junction kept 5 bases outside the gene matches. This CDR3 has 14 residues. The CDR3 loop reads CASSRQGVTYGYTF. The DNA for the CDR3 is TGTGCCAGCAGTCGACAGGGGGTAACCTATGGCTACACCTTC.

V gene TRBV6-5 combines with J gene TRBJ2-7; 8 bases align to TRBD1. V lost 5 bases and J lost 2; bases outside the gene matches: 5. The CDR3 has 14 residues. Germline CDR1 MNHEY, CDR2 SVGAGI. CDR3 residues: CASSPRGRPYEQYF. CDR3 DNA: TGTGCCAGCAGTCCCAGGGGGCGGCCCTACGAGCAGTACTTC.

This clone was picked up one time. This chain uses TRBV7-2 with TRBJ1-2, with D possibly being TRBD1 (6 bases). Trimming took off 0 bases at V and 4 bases at J, with 6 bases between the two ends. In germline, CDR1 is SGHTA, CDR2 FQGNSA. The CDR3 sequence is 13 residues long. DNA for the CDR3: TGTGCCAGCAGCTTAGCCAGGGGCTATGGCTACACCTTC. Its protein product is CASSLARGYGYTF. The whole variable domain, remainder taken from reference TRBV7-2 and TRBJ1-2, is GAGVSQSPSNKVTEKGKDVELRCDPISGHTALYWYRQSLGQGLEFLIYFQGNSAPDKSGLPSDRFSAERTGGSVSTLTIQRTQQEDSAVYLCASSLARGYGYTFGSGTRLTVV.

This chain links TRBV7-2 with TRBJ2-7; D remains ambiguous. The CDR3 totals 14 residues. The germline V gene has CDR1 SGHTA and CDR2 FQGNSA. V dropped 0 bases and J dropped 4 bases, with 10 bases sitting between them. CDR3 sequence: CASSLAVTEYEQYF. The CDR3 bases are TGTGCCAGCAGCTTAGCGGTAACAGAATACGAGCAGTACTTC.

The chain uses TRBV6-5 and TRBJ2-7, with TRBD1 matching over 7 bases. Germline assignment: CDR1 MNHEY and CDR2 SVGAGI. This CDR3 contains 16 residues. Trimming removed 1 base from V and 3 bases from J; junction bases left unmatched: 9. The CDR3: CASSYFNYGTDYEQYF. CDR3 nucleotide sequence: TGTGCCAGCAGTTACTTTAACTACGGGACAGACTACGAGCAGTACTTC.

The chain uses TRBV5-4 and TRBJ2-5; perhaps TRBD1 as D (5 bases). The V and J ends lost 7 bases and 5 bases respectively, with 9 bases between them. The CDR3 is made up of 11 amino acids. Germline V gene sequence: CDR1 SGHNT, CDR2 YYREEE (reference sequence). The CDR3 is CASGKGETQYF. CDR3 DNA: TGTGCCAGCGGCAAGGGGGAGACCCAGTACTTC.

This clone was counted once. The chain is built from TRBV4-3 and TRBJ1-1; 11 bases align to TRBD1. CDR1 LGHNA and CDR2 YSLEER come from the germline V gene. V was clipped by 4 bases and J by 6 bases; unmatched bases: 13. This CDR3 region has 17 residues. CDR3 sequence (DNA): TGCGCCAGCAGCCGGGGACAGGGGGGAACACCGATCGCTGAAGCTTTCTTT. Translating gives CASSRGQGGTPIAEAFF.

This chain joins TRBV7-2 and TRBJ2-7; a weak D match, TRBD2 (6 bases). The CDR3 length is 15 residues. Trimming removed 7 bases at V and 4 bases at J, with 20 bases between. Germline loops: CDR1 SGHTA, CDR2 FQGNSA. CDR3: CASTPDKAGSYEQYF. The CDR3 bases are TGTGCCAGCACCCCCGACAAGGCGGGGTCATACGAGCAGTACTTC.

The chain couples TRBV7-2 to TRBJ1-5, with TRBD1 as a possible D gene (6 bases). Deletions cut 5 bases from V and 6 bases from J, with 17 bases between. Germline assignment: CDR1 SGHTA and CDR2 FQGNSA. The CDR3 runs 15 residues. Here the CDR3 reads CASSTHSTGVQPQHF. The CDR3 DNA follows: TGTGCCAGCAGCACCCATTCGACAGGCGTTCAGCCCCAGCATTTT.